This T cell receptor (beta chain) was captured in a study of siplizumab effects on memory and regulatory T cells. This clone was observed once. This table comes from immunoSEQ multiplex PCR, and its TCRdb copy is limited to in-frame clones, with some not included. The repertoire holds 70,000 or so clones, roughly nine tenths seen once, with roughly 30% in the top ten. CDR3 length equals 12 residues. V shed 6 bases and J shed 7 bases, with 12 bases lying between them. Germline V lookup: CDR1 SGHVS, CDR2 FQNEAQ. Specimen: CD8+ T cells sorted from blood. The rearrangement joins TRBV7-8 to TRBJ1-1; D unresolved. This TCR was sampled from a human donor in good health. CDR3 nucleotides: TGTGCCAGCAGTCACGCAGATATTGAAGCTTTCTTT. It specifies CASSHADIEAFF.